One sample yielded the 18 T cell receptor beta chains listed below, sequenced in a study of blood T cell repertoires in COVID-19. TCRdb keeps only in-frame clones here, not all; method: immunoSEQ multiplex PCR. This table holds a few hundred thousand clones, 80% to 90% found once. Sample: peripheral blood. The origin of the receptors is a man between 40 and 49 years old who had recovered from COVID-19.

The chain employs TRBV7-2 and TRBJ2-3; possibly TRBD2 for D (5 bases). The ends were cut back, 5 bases at V and 6 bases at J, with 12 bases in the middle. The CDR3 is 13 amino acids. Germline assignment: CDR1 SGHTA and CDR2 FQGNSA. DNA for the CDR3: TGTGCCAGCAGCGTATCACTAGGGGATACGCAGTATTTT. Protein: CASSVSLGDTQYF.

This chain connects TRBV30 to TRBJ2-5; possible D gene TRBD2, 6 bases. The CDR3 has 13 amino acids. Per the germline V gene, CDR1 is GTSNPN and CDR2 is SVGIG (reference sequence). V shed 0 bases and J shed 7 bases, with 12 bases lying between them. CDR3 residues: CAWSVEGRVTQYF. CDR3 in DNA: TGTGCCTGGAGTGTGGAGGGTCGGGTGACCCAGTACTTC.

The chain combines TRBV18 with TRBJ1-4; no definite D call. Trimming cost V 3 bases and J 0 bases, with 11 bases left between them. From germline, CDR1 is KGHSH and CDR2 LQKENI. The CDR3 length is 16 residues. CDR3 in DNA: TGTGCCAGCTCACCCTTAGAGATTTCAACTAATGAAAAACTGTTTTTT. This translates into CASSPLEISTNEKLFF.

This chain links TRBV20-1 with TRBJ2-7, with unresolved D. Germline V gene data show CDR1 as DFQATT and CDR2 as SNEGSKA (reference sequence). V was clipped by 7 bases and J by 1 base, with 8 bases between them. The CDR3 is 11 residues long. The CDR3 sequence: CSVEKSYEQYF. The CDR3 DNA reads TGCAGTGTTGAGAAATCCTACGAGCAGTACTTC.

The chain recombines TRBV29-1 with TRBJ2-1; TRBD2 matches at 8 bases. Germline V gene lookup returns CDR1 SQVTM and CDR2 ANQGSEA. There are 15 residues in the CDR3. With V trimmed by 6 bases and J by 10 bases, 17 bases remained unmatched. The CDR3 sequence is CSVGNRPGLGDEQFF. CDR3 sequence (DNA): TGCAGCGTGGGCAACCGACCGGGACTAGGGGACGAGCAGTTCTTC.

The chain carries TRBV6-5 and TRBJ1-5; D gene ambiguous. Germline V gives CDR1 MNHEY, CDR2 SVGAGI. This CDR3 has 16 residues. The V end lost 4 bases, the J end lost 5 bases, and 18 bases lay between the germline ends. CDR3 amino acids: CASSSPSGGFHQPQHF. In DNA, the CDR3 is TGTGCCAGCAGTTCTCCGTCTGGAGGGTTTCATCAGCCCCAGCATTTT.

The V and J genes are TRBV9 and TRBJ1-3, with a possible D match to TRBD1 (6 bases). The germline V gene encodes CDR1 SGDLS and CDR2 YYNGEE. The CDR3 is 14 amino acids. V lost 4 bases to trimming and J lost 8 bases, with 16 bases between them. This chain's CDR3 is CASSPQGLRDTIYF. The CDR3, as DNA: TGTGCCAGCAGCCCGCAGGGGCTTAGGGACACCATATATTTT.

The chain employs TRBV6-2 or TRBV6-3 and TRBJ2-7; tentatively, D is TRBD1 (6 bases). This CDR3 has 14 residues. Germline V gene sequence: CDR1 MNHEY, CDR2 SVGEGT. Trimming shortened V by 4 bases and J by 2 bases, and 12 bases separated the two germline ends. The CDR3 sequence: CASSLRQAAYEQYF. DNA of the CDR3: TGTGCCAGCAGTTTGAGACAGGCGGCCTACGAGCAGTACTTC.

The V gene is TRBV7-2, the J gene TRBJ1-6; D uncertain. The CDR3 totals 16 residues. Germline CDR1 and CDR2: SGHTA and FQGNSA. Trimming shortened V by 2 bases and J by 6 bases, and 14 bases separated the two germline ends. For the CDR3, the DNA is TGTGCCAGCAGCTTACACCCGGGATCGATTAATTCACCCCTCCACTTT. This sequence encodes CASSLHPGSINSPLHF.

The rearrangement links TRBV12-5 to TRBJ2-7; 10 bases map to TRBD1. The J segment lost 0 bases and the V segment lost 6 bases, leaving 14 bases of the junction unmatched. The CDR3 length is 18 residues. Germline CDR1 and CDR2: LGHNT and FRNRAP. The DNA of the CDR3 is TGTGCTAGTGGCTATAACCGGGACAGGGGTTTTCTCTCCTACGAGCAGTACTTC. Its protein product is CASGYNRDRGFLSYEQYF. Full variable domain (remainder filled in from reference TRBV12-5 and TRBJ2-7): DARVTQTPRHKVTEMGQEVTMRCQPILGHNTVFWYRQTMMQGLELLAYFRNRAPLDDSGMPKDRFSAEMPDATLATLKIQPSEPRDSAVYFCASGYNRDRGFLSYEQYFGPGTRLTVT.

The CDR3 is CASSWGKAGFTDTQYF. The DNA of the CDR3 is TGTGCCAGCAGTTGGGGAAAAGCGGGATTCACAGATACGCAGTATTTT. The V gene is TRBV5-6, the J gene TRBJ2-3; 7 nucleotides line up with TRBD2. Unmatched junction bases numbered 11, after V lost 5 bases and J lost 2 bases. The germline V gene encodes CDR1 SGHDT and CDR2 YYEEEE. This CDR3 is 16 amino acids long.

The genes are TRBV11-2 and TRBJ2-1, with 9 bases aligning to TRBD2. V shed 3 bases and J 2 bases; nucleotides not matched to a gene: 2. The CDR3 extends over 15 amino acids. CDR1 and CDR2 from the germline V gene are SGHAT and FQNNGV. CDR3 sequence: CASSLGGGAYNEQFF. The CDR3 nucleotides read TGTGCCAGCAGCTTGGGCGGGGGGGCCTACAATGAGCAGTTCTTC.

The rearrangement joins TRBV18 to TRBJ1-3; TRBD1 matches at 8 bases. From germline, CDR1 is KGHSH and CDR2 LQKENI. V was clipped by 5 bases and J by 0 bases; unmatched bases: 3. This CDR3 is built from 15 residues. The CDR3 nucleotides read TGTGCCAGCTCAGGACAGGGAAACTCTGGAAACACCATATATTTT. Protein: CASSGQGNSGNTIYF. Full variable domain (rest looked up from reference TRBV18 and TRBJ1-3): NAGVMQNPRHLVRRRGQEARLRCSPMKGHSHVYWYRQLPEEGLKFMVYLQKENIIDESGMPKERFSAEFPKEGPSILRIQQVVRGDSAAYFCASSGQGNSGNTIYFGEGSWLTVV.

The V gene is TRBV7-2, the J gene TRBJ2-7; TRBD2 might be the D (5 bases). V was shortened by 2 bases and J by 4 bases, with 9 bases between the two germline ends. Germline V gene sequence: CDR1 SGHTA, CDR2 FQGNSA. The CDR3 spans 13 residues. The CDR3 sequence is CASSLRLAYEQYF. The CDR3 DNA is TGTGCCAGCAGCTTACGGCTAGCTTACGAGCAGTACTTC.

The rearrangement uses TRBV2 and TRBJ2-3; TRBD2 aligns across 8 bases. The V and J ends lost 4 bases and 5 bases, in that order; junction bases with no gene match: 8. From germline, CDR1 is SNHLY and CDR2 FYNNEI. The CDR3 is 15 amino acids. CDR3 sequence: CASSVWASGLDTQYF. DNA of the CDR3: TGTGCCAGCAGTGTTTGGGCTAGCGGGTTAGATACGCAGTATTTT.

The chain is built from TRBV7-2 and TRBJ1-2; 7 bases fit TRBD1. This CDR3 comprises 13 residues. The ends lost 0 bases at V and 5 bases at J; junction bases unmatched: 0. Germline V CDR1 and CDR2: SGHTA, FQGNSA. CDR3 in amino acids: CASSLAGQYGYTF. The DNA for the CDR3 is TGTGCCAGCAGCTTAGCGGGACAGTATGGCTACACCTTC.

This clone appeared once. The chain couples TRBV15 to TRBJ1-2; possible D gene TRBD1, 6 bases. Germline lookup yields CDR1 LNHNV and CDR2 YYDKDF (reference sequence). CDR3 length equals 15 residues. The germline V and J ends were trimmed by 1 base and 4 bases, with 13 bases remaining between them. As DNA, the CDR3 is TGTGCCACCAGCAGAGGACAGGATTTAGGCTATGGCTACACCTTC. Protein sequence: CATSRGQDLGYGYTF.

The chain employs TRBV5-4 and TRBJ2-5, with D possibly being TRBD2 (6 bases). This CDR3 is built from 15 residues. Germline V lookup: CDR1 SGHNT, CDR2 YYREEE (reference sequence). Trimming removed 3 bases at V and 5 bases at J, with 17 bases between. CDR3: CASSSDTLAFETQYF. The DNA of the CDR3 is TGTGCCAGCAGCTCGGACACTCTAGCGTTTGAGACCCAGTACTTC.